This T cell receptor beta chain was documented in a study of shared clonotypes between healthy human individuals. Germline loops: CDR1 LNHDA, CDR2 SQIVND (reference sequence). The junction had 12 bases not matched to a gene; V was cut back by 4 bases and J by 6 bases. The CDR3 loop spans 16 amino acids. Here immunoSEQ multiplex PCR was the method, and the copy in TCRdb shows in-frame clones only, minus some. The sample has fewer than 850,000 clones, less than 80% seen once. The sample taken for sequencing was memory CD4+ T cells sorted from blood. Specified subset: CD45RA-negative fraction. The clonotype originates from a woman aged 25 to 39 in good health. The V gene is TRBV19, the J gene TRBJ2-3, with TRBD1 matching over 8 bases. CDR3 sequence reads: CASSTFQGAGADTQYF. The DNA of the CDR3 is TGTGCCAGTAGTACCTTCCAGGGGGCCGGGGCGGATACGCAGTATTTT.